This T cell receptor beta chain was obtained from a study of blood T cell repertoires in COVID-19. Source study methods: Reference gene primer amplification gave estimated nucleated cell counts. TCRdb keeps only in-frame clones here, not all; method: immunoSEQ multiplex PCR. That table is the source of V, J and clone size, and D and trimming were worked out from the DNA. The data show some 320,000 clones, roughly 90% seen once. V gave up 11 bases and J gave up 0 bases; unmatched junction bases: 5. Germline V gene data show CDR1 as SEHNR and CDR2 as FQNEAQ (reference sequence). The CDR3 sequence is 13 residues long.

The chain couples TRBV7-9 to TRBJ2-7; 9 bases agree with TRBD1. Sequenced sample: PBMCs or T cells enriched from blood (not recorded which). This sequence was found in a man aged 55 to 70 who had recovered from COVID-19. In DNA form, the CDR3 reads TGTGCCGGCGACAGGGGGGGCTCCTACGAGCAGTACTTC. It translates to CAGDRGGSYEQYF. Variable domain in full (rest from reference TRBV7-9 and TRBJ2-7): DTGVSQNPRHKITKRGQNVTFRCDPISEHNRLYWYRQTLGQGPEFLTYFQNEAQLEKSRLLSDRFSAERPKGSFSTLEIQRTEQGDSAMYLCAGDRGGSYEQYFGPGTRLTVT.